This section outlines one TCR beta chain sequence together with its context. This CDR3 has 13 amino acids. J lost 11 bases, V lost 2 bases, and 6 bases had no gene match. Germline CDR1 and CDR2: SGHTS and YDEGEE. This entry comes from a study of blood T cell repertoires in COVID-19. About the research overall: The cDNA or gDNA used as material had been derived from T cells, B-cell-depleted T cells, or PBMCs.

Original data processing: Scientists estimated how many nucleated cells there were by amplifying reference gene primers. Sequencing used immunoSEQ multiplex PCR; TCRdb keeps in-frame clones, though not all of them. The DNA gave D and trimming, while V, J and clone size come from that table. The table shows under 300,000 clones, with around nine tenths occurring only once. V and J are TRBV5-8 and TRBJ1-4, with 7 nucleotides matching TRBD1. The TCR comes from a woman between 65 and 79 years old with active or convalescent COVID-19. The sample taken for sequencing was peripheral blood. CDR3 sequence reads: CASSFQGVEKLFF. CDR3 DNA sequence: TGTGCCAGCAGCTTCCAGGGGGTAGAGAAACTGTTTTTT. Using reference TRBV5-8 and TRBJ1-4 for the parts outside the CDR3, the full variable domain is EAGVTQSPTHLIKTRGQQATLRCSPISGHTSVYWYQQALGLGLQFLLWYDEGEERNRGNFPPRFSGRQFPNYSSELNVNALELEDSALYLCASSFQGVEKLFFGSGTQLSVL.